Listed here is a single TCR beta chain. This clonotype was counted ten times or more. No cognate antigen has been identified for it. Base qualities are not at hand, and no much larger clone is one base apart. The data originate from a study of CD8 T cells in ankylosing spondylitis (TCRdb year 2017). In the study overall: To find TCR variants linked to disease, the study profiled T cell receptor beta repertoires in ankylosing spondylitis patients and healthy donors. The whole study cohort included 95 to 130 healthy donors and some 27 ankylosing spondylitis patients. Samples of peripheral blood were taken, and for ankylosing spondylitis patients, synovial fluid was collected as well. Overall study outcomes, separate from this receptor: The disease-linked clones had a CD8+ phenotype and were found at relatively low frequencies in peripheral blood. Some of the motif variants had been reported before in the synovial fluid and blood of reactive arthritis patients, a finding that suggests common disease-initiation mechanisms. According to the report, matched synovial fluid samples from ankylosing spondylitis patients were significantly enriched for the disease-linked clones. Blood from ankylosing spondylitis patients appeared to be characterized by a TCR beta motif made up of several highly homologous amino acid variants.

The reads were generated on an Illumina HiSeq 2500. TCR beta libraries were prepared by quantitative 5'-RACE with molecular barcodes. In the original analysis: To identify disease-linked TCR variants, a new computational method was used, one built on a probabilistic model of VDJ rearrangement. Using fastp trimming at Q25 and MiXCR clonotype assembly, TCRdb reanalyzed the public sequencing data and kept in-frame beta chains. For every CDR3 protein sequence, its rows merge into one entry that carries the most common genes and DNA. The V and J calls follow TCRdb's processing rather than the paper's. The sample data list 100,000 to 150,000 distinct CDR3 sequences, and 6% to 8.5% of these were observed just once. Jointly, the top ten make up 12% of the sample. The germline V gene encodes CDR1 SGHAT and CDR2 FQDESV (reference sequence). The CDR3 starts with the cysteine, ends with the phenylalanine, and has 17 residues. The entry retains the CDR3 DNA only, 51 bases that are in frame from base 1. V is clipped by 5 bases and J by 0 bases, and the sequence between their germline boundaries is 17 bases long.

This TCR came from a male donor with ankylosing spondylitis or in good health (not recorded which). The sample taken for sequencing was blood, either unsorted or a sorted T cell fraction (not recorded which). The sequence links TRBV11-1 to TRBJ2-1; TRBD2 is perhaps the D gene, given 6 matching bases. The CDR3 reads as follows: CASSPRGAGSSYNEQFF. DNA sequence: TGTGCCAGCAGCCCGAGGGGTGCGGGAAGCTCCTACAATGAGCAGTTCTTC. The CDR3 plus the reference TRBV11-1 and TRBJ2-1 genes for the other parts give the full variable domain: EAEVAQSPRYKITEKSQAVAFWCDPISGHATLYWYRQILGQGPELLVQFQDESVVDDSQLPKDRFSAERLKGVDSTLKIQPAELGDSAMYLCASSPRGAGSSYNEQFFGPGTRLTVL.